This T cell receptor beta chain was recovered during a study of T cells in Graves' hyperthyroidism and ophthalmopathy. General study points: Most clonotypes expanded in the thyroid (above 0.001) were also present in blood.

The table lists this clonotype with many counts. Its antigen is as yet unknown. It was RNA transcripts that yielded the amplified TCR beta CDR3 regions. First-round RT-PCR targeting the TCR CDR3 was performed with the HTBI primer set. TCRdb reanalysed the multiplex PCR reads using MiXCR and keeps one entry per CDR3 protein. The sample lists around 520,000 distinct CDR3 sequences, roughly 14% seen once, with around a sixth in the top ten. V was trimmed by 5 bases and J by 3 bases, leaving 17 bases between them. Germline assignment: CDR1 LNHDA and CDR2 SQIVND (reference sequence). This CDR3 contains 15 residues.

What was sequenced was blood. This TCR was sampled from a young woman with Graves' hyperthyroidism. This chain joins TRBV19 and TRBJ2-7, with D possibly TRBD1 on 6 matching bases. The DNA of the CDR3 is TGTGCCAGTAGTCTCAATGGGACAATCGGCTACGAGCAGTACGTC. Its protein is CASSLNGTIGYEQYV.